The entry that follows covers one T cell receptor beta chain sequence. Libraries were prepared by immunoSEQ multiplex PCR; TCRdb keeps only in-frame clonotypes and omits some of them. Among fewer than 900,000 clones listed, 70% to 90% were seen once. The treatment here: some 19 received Ad26.COV2.S at low or high dose, single or two shots; several received placebo; per-sample allocation not given. At day 63 after the first vaccine or placebo injection, samples were drawn. This CDR3 spans 16 amino acids. The germline V gene encodes CDR1 LGHNA and CDR2 YSLEER. V lost 0 bases and J lost 10, with 21 bases in between. These data come from a study of Ad26.COV2.S vaccination and SARS-CoV-2 variants. Study information: The COV1001 Ad26.COV2.S trial arm included the donor.

Sequencing was performed on peripheral blood, taken in a trial of Ad26.COV2.S vaccine versus placebo. This TCR was sampled from a person aged 18 to 59 who received the Ad26.COV2.S COVID-19 vaccine or a placebo. The chain is built from TRBV4-3 and TRBJ2-5; D is perhaps TRBD1 or TRBD2 (5 bases each). The DNA of the CDR3 is TGCGCCAGCAGCCAAGAAGGGTGGGCAGGGCCTCGGGACCAGTACTTC. It encodes CASSQEGWAGPRDQYF.